Each of the 25 T cell receptor beta chains below was sequenced from the same sample in a study of identical twins. Each CDR3 protein is one row after TCRdb ran MiXCR on the 5' RACE reads. The sample lists around 1.7 million distinct CDR3 sequences; about 30% were seen once. Sample: cord blood. These receptors all stem from a newborn girl in good health.

The chain couples TRBV5-1 to TRBJ2-3, with D possibly matching TRBD2 (6 bases). CDR3 size: 16 residues. Trimming took off 0 bases at V and 6 bases at J, with 17 bases between the two ends. The germline V gene has CDR1 SGHRS and CDR2 YFSETQ. The CDR3 is CASSLVGLAIVDTQYF. The CDR3 DNA follows: TGCGCCAGCAGCTTGGTTGGGCTAGCGATCGTGGATACGCAGTATTTT.

The J gene is TRBJ1-5, the V gene TRBV27; the match to TRBD1 covers 7 bases. Germline V CDR1 and CDR2: MNHEY, SMNVEV (reference sequence). V lost 5 bases, J lost 0 bases, and 10 bases stayed unmatched. The CDR3 loop spans 17 amino acids. CDR3 region: CASSRIYRGYSNQPQHF. The DNA for the CDR3 is TGTGCCAGCAGTAGGATTTACAGGGGCTATAGCAATCAGCCCCAGCATTTT.

This chain links TRBV20-1 with TRBJ1-1, with unresolved D. This CDR3 comprises 15 residues. Germline lookup yields CDR1 DFQATT and CDR2 SNEGSKA (reference sequence). The germline V and J ends were trimmed by 0 bases and 1 base, with 12 bases remaining between them. CDR3 protein: CSARDGSIGNTEAFF. CDR3 bases: TGCAGTGCTAGAGATGGCAGTATAGGGAACACTGAAGCTTTCTTT.

The chain combines TRBV6-1 with TRBJ2-4; D is ambiguous. Germline lookup yields CDR1 MNHNS and CDR2 SASEGT. This CDR3 has 15 residues. Trimming took 5 bases from V and 1 from J, leaving 12 bases between them. CDR3 sequence (DNA): TGTGCCAGCAGTCCGGTCGCAATGGCCAAAAACATTCAGTACTTC. Protein sequence: CASSPVAMAKNIQYF.

The chain recombines TRBV20-1 with TRBJ2-3, with D perhaps matching TRBD1 or TRBD2 (5 bases each). The germline CDR1 and CDR2 sequences are DFQATT and SNEGSKA (reference sequence). V shed 3 bases and J shed 2 bases, with 15 bases lying between them. This CDR3 comprises 15 residues. CDR3 sequence: CSASRGRYLTDTQYF. The CDR3 region has the DNA TGCAGTGCTAGTCGGGGCCGTTACCTCACAGATACGCAGTATTTT.

The rearrangement joins TRBV7-9 to TRBJ1-4; D gene uncertain. The CDR3 extends over 14 amino acids. Looked up from germline, CDR1 is SEHNR and CDR2 is FQNEAQ (reference sequence). Trimming shortened V by 1 base and J by 14 bases, and 17 bases separated the two germline ends. The CDR3 DNA sequence: TGTGCCAGCAGCTTAGGGGCCGCGGAGGGAAACCTGTTTTTT. Translation: CASSLGAAEGNLFF.

The gene calls are TRBV4-2 and TRBJ1-4, with 7 bases fitting TRBD1. This CDR3 is 14 amino acids long. Losses at the gene ends were 1 base for V and 7 bases for J; bases not matched to a gene: 3. CDR1 and CDR2 (germline): LGHNA, YNFKEQ. CDR3 in DNA: TGTGCCAGCAGCCAAGGACAGGGCAGTGAAAAACTGTTTTTT. As protein: CASSQGQGSEKLFF.

The V and J genes are TRBV12-3 or TRBV12-4 and TRBJ2-4; 10 nucleotides agree with TRBD1. The ends lost 6 bases at V and 9 bases at J; junction bases unmatched: 8. CDR3 length equals 14 residues. CDR3 in amino acids: CASSPGTGDVIQYF. The CDR3 DNA sequence: TGTGCCAGCAGCCCCGGGACAGGGGATGTCATTCAGTACTTC.

Only a few counts were recorded for this clonotype. This chain uses TRBV6-5 with TRBJ1-6; D remains ambiguous. V was shortened by 6 bases and J by 5 bases, with 11 bases between the two germline ends. The germline CDR1 and CDR2 sequences are MNHEY and SVGAGI. This CDR3 contains 14 residues. The CDR3 sequence: CASRNPGNNSPLHF. CDR3 in DNA: TGTGCCAGCAGAAACCCAGGAAATAATTCACCCCTCCACTTT.

The chain uses TRBV4-1 and TRBJ2-7, with 11 bases that match TRBD2. Looked up from germline, CDR1 is MGHRA and CDR2 is YSYEKL. V was pared by 1 base and J by 6 bases, with 14 bases of the junction left unmatched. This CDR3 has 18 amino acids. This CDR3 is CASSQVIMLAGGASEQYF. The CDR3 coding sequence is TGCGCCAGCAGCCAAGTTATAATGCTAGCGGGAGGTGCCTCCGAGCAGTACTTC.

This sequence joins TRBV10-3 and TRBJ2-5; D is ambiguous. Germline V gene lookup returns CDR1 ENHRY and CDR2 SYGVKD. V gave up 0 bases and J gave up 2 bases, with 10 bases separating them. The CDR3 consists of 15 residues. CDR3 sequence reads: CAISESAKRQETQYF. The CDR3 DNA sequence: TGTGCCATCAGTGAGTCGGCGAAGCGTCAAGAGACCCAGTACTTC.

A remark on this clonotype: One junction end does not reproduce the germline sequence, and a read error may be involved. This chain links TRBV9 with TRBJ2-3, with D possibly being TRBD2 (7 bases). CDR1 is SGDLS, CDR2 YYNGEE, per germline. This CDR3 region has 16 residues. CDR3 sequence (DNA): TGTGCCAGCTGCGTAAGGGGGGGGCCTCGCACAGATACGCAGTATTTT. It encodes CASCVRGGPRTDTQYF.

The V and J genes are TRBV3-1 and TRBJ2-1; D is tentatively TRBD1 or TRBD2 (5 bases each). The CDR3 covers 16 residues. V lost 0 bases to trimming and J lost 0 bases, with 9 bases between them. Germline V gene data show CDR1 as LGHDT and CDR2 as YNNKEL (reference sequence). The CDR3, as DNA: TGTGCCAGCAGCCAAGATGGGGGATTCTCCTACAATGAGCAGTTCTTC. It specifies CASSQDGGFSYNEQFF.

The chain joins TRBV20-1 to TRBJ2-5; TRBD1 matches at 10 bases. This CDR3 spans 17 amino acids. Germline V lookup: CDR1 DFQATT, CDR2 SNEGSKA (reference sequence). After removal of 3 bases from V and 2 bases from J, the junction contained 12 bases not matched to a gene. Here the CDR3 reads CSARGDRGEWRQETQYF. Written as DNA, the CDR3 is TGCAGTGCTAGGGGGGACAGGGGTGAATGGAGACAAGAGACCCAGTACTTC.

The chain uses TRBV7-2 and TRBJ2-7, with a tentative D call TRBD1 (6 bases). CDR1 and CDR2 (germline): SGHTA, FQGNSA. Between the trimmed V and J ends, which lost 5 bases and 2 bases, there was a span of 10 bases. This CDR3 is built from 13 residues. The CDR3 sequence: CASSADSPYEQYF. CDR3 bases: TGTGCCAGCAGCGCGGACAGCCCCTACGAGCAGTACTTC.

Only a few counts were recorded for this clonotype. The V and J genes are TRBV6-1 and TRBJ1-5; D not certain. The CDR3 has 13 residues. Germline V lookup: CDR1 MNHNS, CDR2 SASEGT. Trimming stripped 2 bases from V and 4 bases from J, with 6 bases between. Here the CDR3 DNA reads TGTGCCAGCAGTGAACCGCTTAATCAGCCCCAGCATTTT. It translates to CASSEPLNQPQHF.

A few counts support this clonotype. The chain links TRBV9 to TRBJ1-2; possibly TRBD1 for D (5 bases). CDR3 length: 12 residues. Trimming removed 4 bases at V and 8 bases at J, with 12 bases between. Per germline, CDR1 SGDLS and CDR2 YYNGEE. The CDR3 loop reads CASSKGTRGYTF. Here the CDR3 DNA reads TGTGCCAGCAGCAAAGGGACCCGCGGCTACACCTTC.

This clonotype has more than one count but fewer than ten. The rearrangement uses TRBV25-1 and TRBJ1-1; the D gene is possibly TRBD1 (5 bases). Looked up from germline, CDR1 is MGHDK and CDR2 is SYGVNS. The CDR3 is 13 residues long. Trimming stripped 6 bases from V and 3 bases from J, with 11 bases between. In DNA form, the CDR3 reads TGTGCCAGCAGAGATCAGGGTTACACTGAAGCTTTCTTT. Translation gives CASRDQGYTEAFF. The full variable domain, in which reference TRBV25-1 and TRBJ1-1 provide the parts outside the CDR3, is EADIYQTPRYLVIGTGKKITLECSQTMGHDKMYWYQQDPGMELHLIHYSYGVNSTEKGDLSSESTVSRIRTEHFPLTLESARPSHTSQYLCASRDQGYTEAFFGQGTRLTVV.

The chain combines TRBV20-1 with TRBJ2-3; TRBD2 agrees at 8 bases. The junction had 2 bases not matched to a gene; V was cut back by 6 bases and J by 0 bases. This CDR3 contains 13 residues. Germline-derived CDR1 and CDR2 are DFQATT and SNEGSKA (reference sequence). The CDR3 nucleotides read TGCAGTGCCAAGCGGGGGAGCACAGATACGCAGTATTTT. Protein: CSAKRGSTDTQYF.

This rearrangement joins TRBV12-3 or TRBV12-4 to TRBJ2-7; D is possibly TRBD1 (6 bases). The CDR3 is 14 residues long. Trimming took 6 bases from V and 0 from J, leaving 12 bases between them. For the CDR3, the DNA is TGTGCCAGCAGCCATACAGGGACCTCCTACGAGCAGTACTTC. Encoded protein: CASSHTGTSYEQYF.

The sample holds a few counts of this clonotype. V and J are TRBV7-2 and TRBJ1-2; possibly TRBD1 for D (5 bases). Per germline, CDR1 SGHTA and CDR2 FQGNSA. V was pared by 4 bases and J by 4 bases, with 13 bases between. The CDR3 is 14 residues long. This CDR3 reads CASSYQGRSYGYTF. CDR3 nucleotides: TGTGCCAGCAGCTACCAGGGACGGTCCTATGGCTACACCTTC.

The chain links TRBV28 to TRBJ2-1; TRBD2 matches at 8 bases. CDR3 length equals 17 residues. The germline gives CDR1 MDHEN, CDR2 SYDVKM. V shed 3 bases and J 9 bases; nucleotides not matched to a gene: 16. DNA for the CDR3: TGTGCCAGCAGTTTGTCCGTGCTAAAGCGGGAGTCCAGTGAGCAGTTCTTC. This codes for CASSLSVLKRESSEQFF.

V usage is TRBV2 and J usage is TRBJ2-3; the match to TRBD2 covers 8 bases. The CDR3 sequence is 16 residues long. CDR1 and CDR2 from the germline V gene are SNHLY and FYNNEI. The J segment lost 3 bases and the V segment lost 2 bases, leaving 7 bases of the junction unmatched. DNA for the CDR3: TGTGCCAGCAGTGAATCCCTCGGGGGGGGAACAGATACGCAGTATTTT. Its translation: CASSESLGGGTDTQYF.

This clonotype was found a few times. One end of the junction is discordant with germline, which a read error may explain. This sequence joins TRBV20-1 and TRBJ2-1, with 7 bases identical to TRBD2. This CDR3 spans 19 amino acids. Germline assignment: CDR1 DFQATT and CDR2 SNEGSKA (reference sequence). This CDR3 reads CSATLQAGPGSWSYDEQFF. The CDR3 DNA reads as TGCAGTGCAACCCTCCAAGCGGGACCGGGGAGTTGGTCCTACGATGAGCAGTTCTTC.

This clonotype came up a few times. The rearrangement links TRBV5-1 to TRBJ2-3; D might be TRBD2 (7 bases). Trimming removed 4 bases from V and 9 bases from J, with 18 bases in between. This CDR3 is built from 14 residues. Germline V gene data show CDR1 as SGHRS and CDR2 as YFSETQ. CDR3 protein: CASSGGAPRGTQYF. CDR3 nucleotides: TGCGCCAGCAGCGGGGGGGCTCCTCGAGGGACGCAGTATTTT.